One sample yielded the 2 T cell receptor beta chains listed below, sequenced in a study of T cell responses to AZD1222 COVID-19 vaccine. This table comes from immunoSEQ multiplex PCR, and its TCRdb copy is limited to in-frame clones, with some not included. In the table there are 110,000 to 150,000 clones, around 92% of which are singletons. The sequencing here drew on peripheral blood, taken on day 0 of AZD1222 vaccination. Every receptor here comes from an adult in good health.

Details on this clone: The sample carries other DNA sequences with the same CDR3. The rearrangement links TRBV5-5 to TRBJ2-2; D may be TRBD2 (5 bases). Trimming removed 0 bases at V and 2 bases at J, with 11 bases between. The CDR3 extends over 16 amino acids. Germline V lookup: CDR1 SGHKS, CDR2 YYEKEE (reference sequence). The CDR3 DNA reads TGTGCCAGCAGCTTGGCAGGAGGCCGAAACACCGGGGAGCTGTTTTTT. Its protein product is CASSLAGGRNTGELFF.

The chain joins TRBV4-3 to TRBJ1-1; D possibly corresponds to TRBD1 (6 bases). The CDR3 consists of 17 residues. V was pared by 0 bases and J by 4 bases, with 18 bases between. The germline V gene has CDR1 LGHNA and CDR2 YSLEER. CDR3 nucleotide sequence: TGCGCCAGCAGCCAAGATCGTAGACAGGTGATTGTCACTGAAGCTTTCTTT. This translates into CASSQDRRQVIVTEAFF.